This T cell receptor (beta chain) was identified in a study of shared clonotypes between healthy human individuals. Study conclusions and caveats: Shared clonotypes: 4.5% to 5% naive CD4, approximately 3.4% naive CD8, about 2.4% memory CD4, under 0.5% memory CD8. Among the subsets, naive ones generally showed larger estimated richness than memory ones.

Only one count was recorded for this clone. Its target is not known. The same CDR3 also results from other DNA sequences found in this sample. At deep level, the assay was performed. Only in-frame clones appear in the TCRdb table, and some are missing; sequencing was by immunoSEQ multiplex PCR. The repertoire holds some 2,000,000 clones, with about 95% as singletons. The germline gives CDR1 SGDLS, CDR2 YYNGEE. CDR3 length: 13 amino acids. V lost 4 bases, J lost 0 bases, and 5 bases lay in between. As defined, naive CD8 cells were CD45RO-negative and positively selected for CCR7, with terminally differentiated effector memory CD45RA+ cells excluded.

J is TRBJ2-1 and V is TRBV9; D gene uncertain. The sequencing input was naive CD8+ T cells sorted from blood. The TCR was taken from a man younger than 35 in good health. CDR3 in amino acids: CASSPSSYNEQFF. The CDR3 bases are TGTGCCAGCAGCCCAAGCTCCTACAATGAGCAGTTCTTC. Full variable domain (missing parts from reference TRBV9 and TRBJ2-1): DSGVTQTPKHLITATGQRVTLRCSPRSGDLSVYWYQQSLDQGLQFLIQYYNGEERAKGNILERFSAQQFPDLHSELNLSSLELGDSALYFCASSPSSYNEQFFGPGTRLTVL.